The sequence of this T cell receptor (beta chain) was determined in a study of blood T cell repertoires in COVID-19. Germline CDR1 MNHEY, CDR2 SVGAGI. This CDR3 has 14 residues. V lost 8 bases and J lost 2, with 15 bases in between. Profiled with immunoSEQ multiplex PCR; TCRdb holds only in-frame clones, not every one. The table records some 150,000 clones, 80% to 90% of them present only once. V gene TRBV6-5 combines with J gene TRBJ1-2; a possible D gene is TRBD1 (6 bases). Sample: peripheral blood. The sequence was obtained from a man in his 70s with acute or convalescent COVID-19. The CDR3: CASSPGGQNYGYTF. DNA of the CDR3: TGTGCCAGCTCACCCGGGGGGCAGAACTATGGCTACACCTTC.